The 13 T cell receptor beta chains below all came from one sample that was sequenced in a study of shared clonotypes between healthy human individuals. CD45RO-negative, CCR7-positively selected cells formed the naive CD8 fraction, excluding terminally differentiated effector memory CD45RA+ cells. Method: immunoSEQ multiplex PCR; TCRdb's copy keeps in-frame clones and lacks some. The data show approximately 2,200,000 clones, more than 85% seen once. Sequenced material: naive CD8+ T cells from PBMCs. These receptors came from a man aged 18 to 29 in good health. Some clones in this sample may be carry-over from other donors' samples.

The genes are TRBV15 and TRBJ2-7; D is uncertain. The CDR3 consists of 15 residues. Germline CDR1 and CDR2: LNHNV and YYDKDF (reference sequence). V lost 5 bases to trimming and J lost 2 bases, with 16 bases between them. CDR3 bases: TGTGCCACCAGCTCCGACAAGTCCGGCGCCTACGAGCAGTACTTC. Translated, it gives CATSSDKSGAYEQYF.

The gene calls are TRBV30 and TRBJ2-1; D is ambiguous. CDR3 length: 11 residues. Germline V lookup: CDR1 GTSNPN, CDR2 SVGIG (reference sequence). Trimming pared 0 bases from V and 12 bases from J, leaving 9 bases between. CDR3 in DNA: TGTGCCTGGAGTGTATCCGGGTGGCAGTTCTTC. The encoded protein is CAWSVSGWQFF.

This chain connects TRBV5-4 to TRBJ2-5; no firm D call. Trimming cost V 3 bases and J 3 bases, with 15 bases left between them. CDR3 size: 15 residues. From germline, CDR1 is SGHNT and CDR2 YYREEE (reference sequence). CDR3 DNA: TGTGCCAGCAGCTACAACGGCCGGGCCGAAGAGACCCAGTACTTC. This gives the protein CASSYNGRAEETQYF.

Turning to this clone: The sample holds other DNA sequences that translate to the same CDR3. This chain connects TRBV27 to TRBJ2-5; the D gene is possibly TRBD1 (6 bases). V lost 6 bases and J 4 bases, leaving 18 bases between the germline ends. Germline V gene data show CDR1 as MNHEY and CDR2 as SMNVEV (reference sequence). The CDR3 is 15 residues long. As DNA, the CDR3 is TGTGCCAGCAGGAGATGGGGGCGCCGGGGAGAGACCCAGTACTTC. This codes for CASRRWGRRGETQYF.

The chain couples TRBV6-5 to TRBJ1-6; 9 nucleotides line up with TRBD1. V trimming: 4 bases; J trimming: 2 bases; junction bases outside the gene matches: 3. The CDR3 is 16 amino acids. Per the germline V gene, CDR1 is MNHEY and CDR2 is SVGAGI. The CDR3 here is CASSLRTGAYNSPLHF. CDR3 in DNA: TGTGCCAGCAGTTTACGGACAGGGGCCTATAATTCACCCCTCCACTTT.

The chain has TRBV4-1 and TRBJ1-4; a possible D gene is TRBD1 (6 bases). This CDR3 contains 14 residues. Germline assignment: CDR1 MGHRA and CDR2 YSYEKL. The V gene lost 2 bases and the J gene lost 8 bases, with 12 bases spanning the gap. The CDR3 here is CASSQTDREEKLFF. In DNA form, the CDR3 reads TGCGCCAGCAGCCAAACGGACAGAGAGGAAAAACTGTTTTTT.

The CDR3, as DNA: TGCGCCAGCAATACGGGACAGTCCCAGTTCTTC. This sequence encodes CASNTGQSQFF. The chain employs TRBV5-1 and TRBJ2-1, with 7 bases that match TRBD1. Germline trimming cut 6 bases from V and 13 bases from J; bases unmatched to any gene: 7. The CDR3 runs to 11 residues. CDR1 and CDR2 from the germline V gene are SGHRS and YFSETQ. The complete variable domain, with remaining parts taken from reference TRBV5-1 and TRBJ2-1, reads KAGVTQTPRYLIKTRGQQVTLSCSPISGHRSVSWYQQTPGQGLQFLFEYFSETQRNKGNFPGRFSGRQFSNSRSEMNVSTLELGDSALYLCASNTGQSQFFGPGTRLTVL.

CDR3 residues: CATSTRDGEKPYEQYF. CDR3 nucleotide sequence: TGTGCCACCAGCACCCGGGACGGCGAAAAACCCTACGAGCAGTACTTC. The chain recombines TRBV15 with TRBJ2-7, with D perhaps being TRBD1 or TRBD2 (5 bases each). Germline CDR1 reads LNHNV; CDR2 reads YYDKDF (reference sequence). Trimming removed 4 bases from V and 2 bases from J, with 18 bases in between. The CDR3 has 16 amino acids.

V gene TRBV11-2 combines with J gene TRBJ2-7; tentatively, D is TRBD1 (6 bases). Germline CDR1 is SGHAT and CDR2 is FQNNGV. V was clipped by 7 bases and J by 4 bases, with 20 bases between them. CDR3 length equals 15 residues. The CDR3: CASMGTSDRKYEQYF. The CDR3 nucleotides read TGTGCCAGCATGGGCACCTCGGACAGAAAGTACGAGCAGTACTTC.

This chain connects TRBV5-6 to TRBJ2-7; the D gene could be TRBD1 or TRBD2 (5 bases each). Germline V gene data show CDR1 as SGHDT and CDR2 as YYEEEE. The CDR3 length is 14 residues. V shed 7 bases and J shed 5 bases, with 19 bases lying between them. CDR3 sequence reads: CASGFWDGFNEQYF. Written as DNA, the CDR3 is TGTGCCAGCGGATTCTGGGACGGATTCAACGAGCAGTACTTC.

CDR3 nucleotide sequence: TGTGCCAGCTCACTAGGGACAGGGTCGAACACTGAAGCTTTCTTT. It is translated as CASSLGTGSNTEAFF. The rearrangement joins TRBV18 to TRBJ1-1; TRBD1 matches at 9 bases. Germline V CDR1 and CDR2: KGHSH, LQKENI. Trimming removed 4 bases from V and 1 base from J; junction bases left unmatched: 4. CDR3 length equals 15 residues.

CDR3 amino acids: CASSQGGGPSEQFF. Here the CDR3 DNA reads TGTGCCAGCAGCCAGGGGGGAGGGCCTAGTGAGCAGTTCTTC. V and J are TRBV9 and TRBJ2-1; the D gene could be TRBD1 or TRBD2 (7 bases each). The CDR3 covers 14 residues. The germline V and J ends were trimmed by 4 bases and 9 bases, with 17 bases remaining between them. Per germline, CDR1 SGDLS and CDR2 YYNGEE.

In nucleotides, the CDR3 is TGTGCCAGCAGCACATCGCCGGGGAGGGAGAACACTGAAGCTTTCTTT. It yields the protein CASSTSPGRENTEAFF. The rearrangement uses TRBV9 and TRBJ1-1, with no clear D. V shed 4 bases and J shed 1 base, with 17 bases lying between them. Germline CDR1 and CDR2: SGDLS and YYNGEE. The CDR3 extends over 16 amino acids.